This T cell receptor beta chain was sequenced for a study of metastatic and nonmetastatic thyroid tumors. This clone was seen at least ten times. Its antigen is unknown. The study's findings and limits: The reported finding was significantly higher TCR beta diversity in malignant thyroid tumors relative to benign nodules, in blood and tumor.

TCRdb reprocessed the PCR reads using MiXCR. The sample contains 30,000 to 40,000 clones, around a fifth of which appear only once. Among the patients, none had received any treatment before thyroid surgery. The CDR3 is made up of 14 amino acids. V shed 5 bases and J 2 bases; nucleotides not matched to a gene: 4. Germline-derived CDR1 and CDR2 are SGHRS and YFSETQ. This chain joins TRBV5-1 and TRBJ2-7, with 10 bases lining up with TRBD1. The sequencing input was blood. The receptor's source is a female donor with papillary thyroid cancer or a benign thyroid nodule (not recorded which). Some clones in this sample may be carry-over from other donors' samples. CDR3 bases: TGCGCCAGCAGAATAGGACAGGGGGCCTACGAGCAGTACTTC. Residues: CASRIGQGAYEQYF.